This T cell receptor beta chain was sequenced for a study of blood T cell repertoires in COVID-19. Across the study: COVID-19 samples from acute and convalescent phases originated in the United States, Italy and Spain. Sources were T cells, B-cell-depleted T cells, or PBMCs; the material itself was cDNA or gDNA.

In the authors' workflow: Amplifying reference gene primers gave estimates of nucleated cell counts. The table came from immunoSEQ multiplex PCR; TCRdb's copy has only in-frame clones and leaves some out. The DNA was the basis for D and trimming; V, J and clone size are from that table. The data contain approximately 72,000 clones, over 85% of them seen just once; the ten biggest clones take up less than 1.5%. CDR3 length: 13 residues. Germline values: CDR1 SGHKS, CDR2 YYEKEE (reference sequence). Worth noting for this clone: One junction end does not reproduce the germline sequence, and a read error may be involved.

The sample taken for sequencing was peripheral blood. The source is a man aged 60 to 75 with acute or convalescent COVID-19. The chain links TRBV5-5 to TRBJ1-4; 7 bases are a match to TRBD1. CDR3 DNA: TGTGCCAGCAGTTTGGGACAGAATGAAAAACTGTTTTTT. Translating gives CASSLGQNEKLFF.